Shown below are 22 T cell receptor beta chains from a single sample sequenced in a study of cytomegalovirus exposure and HLA in healthy donors. Primers for the PCR totalled 60 Vbeta and 13 Jbeta. Generated by immunoSEQ multiplex PCR, the TCRdb table keeps only in-frame clones and is missing some. Of about 140,000 clones in the sample, approximately 80% were seen once. Source material: PBMCs. These receptors were taken from a man in his forties in good health and CMV-seronegative.

This chain links TRBV4-3 with TRBJ2-7, with 7 bases identical to TRBD2. Trimming removed 2 bases from V and 0 bases from J; junction bases left unmatched: 10. Looked up from germline, CDR1 is LGHNA and CDR2 is YSLEER. The CDR3 has 17 residues. CDR3 in amino acids: CASSQRGGEGTSYEQYF. The CDR3 region has the DNA TGCGCCAGCAGCCAAAGGGGCGGGGAGGGGACCTCCTACGAGCAGTACTTC.

This clone was counted between two and nine times. The chain joins TRBV5-6 to TRBJ2-3; D perhaps matches TRBD1 (6 bases). V was shortened by 4 bases and J by 5 bases, with 11 bases between the two germline ends. This CDR3 spans 13 amino acids. Germline assignment: CDR1 SGHDT and CDR2 YYEEEE. In DNA form, the CDR3 reads TGTGCCAGCAGCCCTGCGACAGGAGATACGCAGTATTTT. Encoded protein: CASSPATGDTQYF.

This clone was found a few times. The V gene is TRBV7-9, the J gene TRBJ1-3; D unresolved. This CDR3 has 14 residues. V lost 1 base to trimming and J lost 1 base, with 5 bases between them. The germline V gene encodes CDR1 SEHNR and CDR2 FQNEAQ (reference sequence). The CDR3 region is CASSLGQSGNTIYF. The CDR3 coding sequence is TGTGCCAGCAGCTTAGGGCAGTCTGGAAACACCATATATTTT. Supplemented by reference TRBV7-9 and TRBJ1-3, the full variable domain reads DTGVSQNPRHKITKRGQNVTFRCDPISEHNRLYWYRQTLGQGPEFLTYFQNEAQLEKSRLLSDRFSAERPKGSFSTLEIQRTEQGDSAMYLCASSLGQSGNTIYFGEGSWLTVV.

The chain uses TRBV7-8 and TRBJ2-7, with D tentatively TRBD2 (6 bases). Germline V gives CDR1 SGHVS, CDR2 FQNEAQ. The CDR3 covers 13 residues. Deletions cut 1 base from V and 5 bases from J, with 9 bases between. Here the CDR3 DNA reads TGTGCCAGCAGCTTAGGGGGGGACGACGAGCAGTACTTC. Protein sequence: CASSLGGDDEQYF.

This rearrangement joins TRBV28 to TRBJ1-1, with 8 bases matching TRBD1. This CDR3 contains 15 residues. Per the germline V gene, CDR1 is MDHEN and CDR2 is SYDVKM. After removal of 10 bases from V and 1 base from J, the junction contained 11 bases not matched to a gene. CDR3 protein: CATIGQGLRNTEAFF. The CDR3 coding sequence is TGTGCCACCATCGGACAGGGCTTGAGGAACACTGAAGCTTTCTTT.

This chain connects TRBV5-1 to TRBJ2-3; TRBD1 matches 9 bases. V was pared by 6 bases and J by 5 bases, with 22 bases of the junction left unmatched. The CDR3 covers 19 residues. Per germline, CDR1 SGHRS and CDR2 YFSETQ. In DNA form, the CDR3 reads TGCGCCAGCACCACTTGGGGGACCCGGGACAGGGTTTCACAAGATACGCAGTATTTT. Residues: CASTTWGTRDRVSQDTQYF.

The genes are TRBV5-6 and TRBJ2-2, with 7 bases aligning to TRBD1. Germline V gives CDR1 SGHDT, CDR2 YYEEEE. The CDR3 extends over 17 amino acids. V lost 1 base, J lost 3 bases, and 9 bases stayed unmatched. The CDR3 bases are TGTGCCAGCAGCTTGCGTCCCAGGGGGTGGGACACCGGGGAGCTGTTTTTT. Translated: CASSLRPRGWDTGELFF.

The chain recombines TRBV21-1 with TRBJ2-7; TRBD2 was called by the table and not checked on the DNA. TRBV21-1 is an annotated pseudogene. The CDR3 is made up of 12 amino acids. This chain's CDR3 is CASSKEPGEQYF. The CDR3 DNA reads TGTGCCAGCAGCAAAGAACCCGGCGAGCAGTACTTC.

For the CDR3, the DNA is TGTGCCAGCAGTTACTCGGGACTAGCGCAAGAGACCCAGTACTTC. Translated, it gives CASSYSGLAQETQYF. V gene TRBV6-5 combines with J gene TRBJ2-5; 10 bases line up with TRBD2. CDR3 size: 15 residues. Germline V gene data show CDR1 as MNHEY and CDR2 as SVGAGI. V trimming: 0 bases; J trimming: 2 bases; junction bases outside the gene matches: 0.

J is TRBJ1-4 and V is TRBV9; no definite D call. CDR1 is SGDLS and CDR2 is YYNGEE in the germline V gene. Trimming took 4 bases from V and 5 from J, leaving 15 bases between them. CDR3 length: 15 amino acids. The CDR3 spells CASSPLDGVNEKLFF. As DNA, the CDR3 is TGTGCCAGCAGCCCCCTTGATGGAGTCAATGAAAAACTGTTTTTT.

This clone appeared a single time. The chain has TRBV25-1 and TRBJ2-3; 9 positions agree with TRBD2. The length of the CDR3 is 15 residues. With V trimmed by 5 bases and J by 4 bases, 7 bases remained unmatched. Germline CDR1 reads MGHDK; CDR2 reads SYGVNS. CDR3 loop: CASSKRGGAADTQYF. As DNA, the CDR3 is TGTGCCAGCAGTAAGCGCGGGGGGGCGGCAGATACGCAGTATTTT.

This clone turned up a few times. Since the CDR3 does not end with the conserved phenylalanine or tryptophan, this likely comes from a read error. V is TRBV18 and J is TRBJ1-2, with 7 bases that match TRBD1. The V gene end was trimmed by 4 bases and the J gene end by 0 bases; junction bases not matched to a gene: 2. Germline loops: CDR1 KGHSH, CDR2 LQKENI. The CDR3 covers 14 residues. The CDR3 DNA sequence: TGTGCCAGCTCACACGACAGGGCTAACTATGGCTACACCCTC. Amino acid sequence: CASSHDRANYGYTL.

V usage is TRBV7-2 and J usage is TRBJ2-5; 11 nucleotides agree with TRBD2. Germline lookup yields CDR1 SGHTA and CDR2 FQGNSA. After removal of 0 bases from V and 11 bases from J, the junction contained 11 bases not matched to a gene. This CDR3 is 16 amino acids long. Here the CDR3 reads CASSLAIAGGRREQYF. CDR3 sequence (DNA): TGTGCCAGCAGCTTAGCGATAGCGGGGGGGCGAAGGGAGCAGTACTTC.

This clone came up a few times. The V and J genes are TRBV10-2 and TRBJ1-2; D unresolved. Trimming stripped 2 bases from V and 6 bases from J, with 7 bases between. Per germline, CDR1 WSHSY and CDR2 SAAADI. The length of the CDR3 is 12 residues. The CDR3 sequence: CASSEASHGYTF. In DNA form, the CDR3 reads TGCGCCAGCAGTGAGGCGTCTCATGGCTACACCTTC.

The chain uses TRBV6-4 and TRBJ2-2, with 10 bases fitting TRBD2. The CDR3 has 14 amino acids. The V gene's germline CDR1 is MRHNA and CDR2 SNTAGT. V trimming: 6 bases; J trimming: 4 bases; junction bases outside the gene matches: 2. CDR3 in amino acids: CASRLAGTTGELFF. The CDR3 nucleotides are TGTGCCAGCAGACTAGCGGGGACCACCGGGGAGCTGTTTTTT.

V gene TRBV6-5 combines with J gene TRBJ2-7; a possible D gene is TRBD2 (5 bases). There are 15 residues in the CDR3. V gave up 0 bases and J gave up 2 bases, with 11 bases separating them. Germline CDR1 is MNHEY and CDR2 is SVGAGI. CDR3: CASSYSNHGTYEQYF. The CDR3, as DNA: TGTGCCAGCAGTTACTCGAATCACGGGACCTACGAGCAGTACTTC.

Worth noting for this clone: The junction departs from the called germline gene at one end, perhaps through a read error. The chain couples TRBV5-1 to TRBJ2-1, with no clear D. The germline V gene encodes CDR1 SGHRS and CDR2 YFSETQ. This CDR3 region has 13 residues. Written as DNA, the CDR3 is TGCGCCAGCAGTTTGGACGGCTACAATGAGCAGTTCTTC. Translating it yields CASSLDGYNEQFF.

This chain uses TRBV6-5 with TRBJ2-3; unclear D gene. The CDR3 consists of 14 residues. Trimming cost V 3 bases and J 6 bases, with 13 bases left between them. Looked up from germline, CDR1 is MNHEY and CDR2 is SVGAGI. CDR3 sequence (DNA): TGTGCCAGCAGTTATGTTCAATTTGCGGATACGCAGTATTTT. Amino acid sequence: CASSYVQFADTQYF.

In this sample, this clone turned up a few times. The chain uses TRBV6-6 and TRBJ1-6; 7 bases fit TRBD1. Germline lookup yields CDR1 MNHNY and CDR2 SVGAGI (reference sequence). Trimming cost V 5 bases and J 9 bases; bases outside gene matches: 10. This CDR3 spans 15 amino acids. Written as DNA, the CDR3 is TGTGCCAGCAGTCCCGGACAGGCCAGAGGTTCACCCCTCCACTTT. Translating gives CASSPGQARGSPLHF.

This clone was detected a few times. The genes are TRBV18 and TRBJ1-1; 9 bases are a match to TRBD1. Germline assignment: CDR1 KGHSH and CDR2 LQKENI. J was trimmed by 5 bases and V by 4 bases; bases with no gene match: 5. The CDR3 totals 14 residues. The CDR3, as DNA: TGTGCCAGCTCACTAGACAGGGGGGTGACTGAAGCTTTCTTT. As protein: CASSLDRGVTEAFF.

This clone was observed a single time. V is TRBV18 and J is TRBJ1-6; 11 bases fit TRBD1. Germline CDR1 reads KGHSH; CDR2 reads LQKENI. The CDR3 is 17 residues long. V lost 5 bases, J lost 13 bases, and 16 bases stayed unmatched. This chain's CDR3 is CASSKDRGRSNPLPLHF. CDR3 in DNA: TGTGCCAGCTCAAAGGACAGGGGGCGTAGTAATCCTCTCCCCCTCCACTTT.

The V call is TRBV27, the J call TRBJ1-5, with 8 bases that match TRBD1. Germline V gene lookup returns CDR1 MNHEY and CDR2 SMNVEV (reference sequence). V shed 6 bases and J 4 bases; nucleotides not matched to a gene: 8. The CDR3 is made up of 15 amino acids. The CDR3 DNA reads as TGTGCCAGCAGAAAAGACAGGGGTGAAAATCAGCCCCAGCATTTT. This codes for CASRKDRGENQPQHF.